What follows are 20 T cell receptor beta chains derived from one specimen sequenced in a study of blood T cell repertoires in COVID-19. The method was immunoSEQ multiplex PCR; TCRdb's version includes in-frame clones alone and lacks a portion of them. The sample lists some 300,000 clones, over 75% occurring once. Sequencing was carried out using PBMCs or T cells enriched from blood (not recorded which). These receptors were obtained from a woman in her twenties or thirties who had recovered from COVID-19.

This clone has a single count. The chain joins TRBV3-1 (or the pseudogene TRBV3-2) to TRBJ2-7; 11 nucleotides agree with TRBD2. Germline V CDR1 and CDR2: LGHDT, YNNKEL (reference sequence). CDR3 length equals 15 residues. J gave up 2 bases and V 4 bases, and 4 bases lay outside the gene matches. The CDR3 coding sequence is TGTGCCAGCAGCCGAACTAGCGGGGGAACCTACGAGCAGTACTTC. It encodes CASSRTSGGTYEQYF.

The rearrangement joins TRBV9 to TRBJ2-2; 10 nucleotides line up with TRBD1. Trimming took 0 bases from V and 4 from J; bases not matched to a gene: 3. The CDR3 covers 16 residues. In germline, CDR1 is SGDLS, CDR2 YYNGEE. The CDR3 is CASSVGGTGATGELFF. CDR3 DNA: TGTGCCAGCAGCGTAGGGGGGACAGGGGCCACCGGGGAGCTGTTTTTT.

The chain is built from TRBV6-5 and TRBJ1-5; no definite D call. Germline V gene lookup returns CDR1 MNHEY and CDR2 SVGAGI. This CDR3 has 15 residues. Between the trimmed V and J ends, which lost 1 base and 6 bases, there was a span of 13 bases. The CDR3: CASSYFVEGGQPQHF. The CDR3, as DNA: TGTGCCAGCAGTTACTTCGTCGAGGGTGGTCAGCCCCAGCATTTT.

The genes are TRBV10-2 and TRBJ2-3; 8 bases are a match to TRBD2. Losses at the gene ends were 8 bases for V and 4 bases for J; bases not matched to a gene: 8. The germline gives CDR1 WSHSY, CDR2 SAAADI. This CDR3 is built from 14 residues. The CDR3 reads CASQGRGAADTQYF. The CDR3 nucleotides are TGCGCCAGCCAGGGGCGGGGGGCCGCAGATACGCAGTATTTT.

The chain links TRBV5-4 to TRBJ1-4; D perhaps matches TRBD1 (6 bases). V was trimmed by 1 base and J by 6 bases, leaving 16 bases between them. Germline CDR1 reads SGHNT; CDR2 reads YYREEE (reference sequence). The CDR3 has 16 residues. The CDR3, as DNA: TGTGCCAGCAGCTTGACCCCGGGACACCGACATGAAAAACTGTTTTTT. Translation gives CASSLTPGHRHEKLFF.

This CDR3 reads CASSLAEGTPLHF. CDR3 DNA sequence: TGTGCCAGCAGCTTAGCGGAGGGGACACCCCTCCACTTT. V and J are TRBV7-2 and TRBJ1-6; D might be TRBD1 (5 bases). The germline CDR1 and CDR2 sequences are SGHTA and FQGNSA. Deletions cut 0 bases from V and 11 bases from J, with 8 bases between. The CDR3 loop spans 13 amino acids.

This chain links TRBV28 with TRBJ2-7; TRBD1 agrees at 8 bases. This CDR3 is 14 amino acids long. From germline, CDR1 is MDHEN and CDR2 SYDVKM. V lost 5 bases, J lost 9 bases, and 12 bases stayed unmatched. The CDR3 loop reads CASSPGQGRLAQYF. CDR3 DNA: TGTGCCAGCAGTCCAGGACAGGGACGGCTCGCGCAGTACTTC.

The chain employs TRBV10-2 and TRBJ1-2, with unresolved D. V gave up 2 bases and J gave up 8 bases, with 12 bases separating them. Looked up from germline, CDR1 is WSHSY and CDR2 is SAAADI. The CDR3 has 13 residues. The CDR3 DNA sequence: TGCGCCAGCAGTGAGCCCCTAGTCGAAGGCTACACCTTC. It is translated as CASSEPLVEGYTF.

This rearrangement joins TRBV19 to TRBJ1-3; D uncertain. V lost 4 bases and J lost 0, with 16 bases in between. Per the germline V gene, CDR1 is LNHDA and CDR2 is SQIVND (reference sequence). The CDR3 runs to 17 residues. The CDR3 spells CASSSLRWSSSGNTIYF. The DNA of the CDR3 is TGTGCCAGTAGTAGTCTCCGGTGGAGCAGCTCTGGAAACACCATATATTTT.

Turning to this clone: Other DNA sequences from this sample encode an identical CDR3 as well. CDR3: CASSLGQGNTGELFF. The CDR3 coding sequence is TGCGCCAGCAGCTTGGGACAGGGTAACACCGGGGAGCTGTTTTTT. The rearrangement joins TRBV5-1 to TRBJ2-2; TRBD1 agrees at 7 bases. This CDR3 contains 15 residues. Per germline, CDR1 SGHRS and CDR2 YFSETQ. V shed 0 bases and J 2 bases; nucleotides not matched to a gene: 1.

The CDR3 nucleotides read TGCAGTGCTAGTCCCCTTCCCGGGGTCAGGGGCAGCAATCAGCCCCAGCATTTT. It encodes CSASPLPGVRGSNQPQHF. The V and J genes are TRBV20-1 and TRBJ1-5, with D tentatively TRBD1 (6 bases). Trimming cost V 3 bases and J 1 base, with 22 bases left between them. There are 18 residues in the CDR3. Germline CDR1 is DFQATT and CDR2 is SNEGSKA (reference sequence).

This chain joins TRBV5-1 and TRBJ1-1, with 9 positions matching TRBD1. Germline V gene data show CDR1 as SGHRS and CDR2 as YFSETQ. V dropped 0 bases and J dropped 6; count of bases not matched to a gene: 3. The CDR3 extends over 14 amino acids. The CDR3 DNA sequence: TGCGCCAGCAGCTTGGAGGGACAGGGTGCTGAAGCTTTCTTT. The encoded protein is CASSLEGQGAEAFF. Together with reference TRBV5-1 and TRBJ1-1, the CDR3 gives the full variable domain: KAGVTQTPRYLIKTRGQQVTLSCSPISGHRSVSWYQQTPGQGLQFLFEYFSETQRNKGNFPGRFSGRQFSNSRSEMNVSTLELGDSALYLCASSLEGQGAEAFFGQGTRLTVV.

The chain uses TRBV27 and TRBJ1-3; TRBD1 aligns across 10 bases. V dropped 3 bases and J dropped 6; count of bases not matched to a gene: 2. CDR3 length: 14 amino acids. Germline CDR1 MNHEY, CDR2 SMNVEV (reference sequence). CDR3 amino acids: CASSLTGGENTIYF. The CDR3 coding sequence is TGTGCCAGCAGTTTGACAGGGGGCGAAAACACCATATATTTT.

This sequence joins TRBV19 and TRBJ1-5, with TRBD1 identical over 10 bases. The V gene end was trimmed by 5 bases and the J gene end by 4 bases; junction bases not matched to a gene: 5. Germline-derived CDR1 and CDR2 are LNHDA and SQIVND (reference sequence). The CDR3 totals 15 residues. The DNA of the CDR3 is TGTGCCAGTAGTGTGACAGGGGGCGGGAATCAGCCCCAGCATTTT. This encodes CASSVTGGGNQPQHF. The full variable domain, in which reference TRBV19 and TRBJ1-5 provide the parts outside the CDR3, is DGGITQSPKYLFRKEGQNVTLSCEQNLNHDAMYWYRQDPGQGLRLIYYSQIVNDFQKGDIAEGYSVSREKKESFPLTVTSAQKNPTAFYLCASSVTGGGNQPQHFGDGTRLSIL.

This chain uses TRBV5-1 with TRBJ1-2; D unclear. The CDR3 totals 15 residues. The ends were cut back, 0 bases at V and 8 bases at J, with 17 bases in the middle. Germline-derived CDR1 and CDR2 are SGHRS and YFSETQ. CDR3 sequence: CASSLGAGGEGGYTF. CDR3 nucleotides: TGCGCCAGCAGCTTGGGGGCAGGTGGAGAGGGCGGCTACACCTTC.

This clone was picked up one time. The gene calls are TRBV6-5 and TRBJ1-1; 9 positions match TRBD1. CDR3 size: 14 residues. V shed 6 bases and J 5 bases; nucleotides not matched to a gene: 7. From germline, CDR1 is MNHEY and CDR2 SVGAGI. The DNA of the CDR3 is TGTGCCAGCAGATCCGGACAGGGGAGGACTGAAGCTTTCTTT. This sequence encodes CASRSGQGRTEAFF.

The chain carries TRBV19 and TRBJ1-5, with D maybe TRBD1 (5 bases). Trimming removed 3 bases at V and 1 base at J, with 13 bases between. CDR1 and CDR2 from the germline V gene are LNHDA and SQIVND (reference sequence). CDR3 size: 16 residues. CDR3 protein: CASSILKRGSNQPQHF. CDR3 bases: TGTGCCAGTAGTATCCTAAAACGGGGGAGCAATCAGCCCCAGCATTTT. The full variable domain, with the rest looked up from reference TRBV19 and TRBJ1-5, is DGGITQSPKYLFRKEGQNVTLSCEQNLNHDAMYWYRQDPGQGLRLIYYSQIVNDFQKGDIAEGYSVSREKKESFPLTVTSAQKNPTAFYLCASSILKRGSNQPQHFGDGTRLSIL.

The rearrangement uses TRBV11-3 and TRBJ2-1; 7 bases line up with TRBD1. After removal of 5 bases from V and 8 bases from J, the junction contained 12 bases not matched to a gene. This CDR3 is 15 amino acids long. CDR1 is SGHNT, CDR2 YENEEA, per germline. This chain's CDR3 is CASSPGETGPHEQFF. The CDR3 bases are TGTGCCAGCAGCCCAGGGGAGACAGGGCCCCATGAGCAGTTCTTC.

This chain joins TRBV5-1 and TRBJ2-1; 11 nucleotides match TRBD2. V shed 4 bases and J 6 bases; nucleotides not matched to a gene: 3. This CDR3 is 14 amino acids long. Looked up from germline, CDR1 is SGHRS and CDR2 is YFSETQ. Written as DNA, the CDR3 is TGCGCCAGCAGCATGCTAGCGGGGGGCAATGAGCAGTTCTTC. Translation: CASSMLAGGNEQFF.

The V and J genes are TRBV7-2 and TRBJ1-2; 12 nucleotides line up with TRBD1. The CDR3 is 16 residues long. Germline V gives CDR1 SGHTA, CDR2 FQGNSA. After removal of 1 base from V and 5 bases from J, the junction contained 5 bases not matched to a gene. CDR3 residues: CASSLEGGQGAYGYTF. Written as DNA, the CDR3 is TGTGCCAGCAGCTTAGAGGGGGGACAGGGGGCTTATGGCTACACCTTC.